Listed below are T cell receptor beta chains from one sample, sequenced in a study of cytomegalovirus exposure and HLA in healthy donors. TCRdb's copy holds only in-frame clones and misses some; the assay was immunoSEQ multiplex PCR. The sample has 100,000 to 150,000 clones; the top ten hold about 2.7%. The sequenced sample was PBMCs. These TCRs come from a young man in good health and CMV-seronegative. Each CDR3 is given with its conserved first and last residue. D genes are given only for firm matches.

v_call	j_call	d_call	cdr3_nt	cdr3_aa
TRBV19	TRBJ1-5	NA	TGTGCCAGTAGTATGGGAGGGGGGGATCAGCCCCAGCATTTT	CASSMGGGDQPQHF
TRBV28	TRBJ2-3	TRBD2	TGTGCCAGCAGTAAGCCGGGGGGGGGCACAGATACGCAGTATTTT	CASSKPGGGTDTQYF
TRBV2	TRBJ2-5	TRBD1	TGTGCCAGCAGATCAGGGGGCGCAGTAGGAGAGACCCAGTACTTC	CASRSGGAVGETQYF
TRBV30	TRBJ1-5	NA	TGTGCCTGGAGTCCTAATAGCAATCAGCCCCAGCATTTT	CAWSPNSNQPQHF
TRBV2	TRBJ2-2	NA	TGTGCCAGCAAGACTGGGAGTGTATCTACCGGGGAGCTGTTTTTT	CASKTGSVSTGELFF
TRBV28	TRBJ1-5	NA	TGTGCCAGCAGGTCCCGACAGCTAAATCAGCCCCAGCATTTT	CASRSRQLNQPQHF
TRBV13	TRBJ2-7	TRBD1	TGTGCCAGCAGCCTCCACGCACAGGGGCGCTACGAGCAGTACTTC	CASSLHAQGRYEQYF
TRBV5-4	TRBJ1-2	NA	TGTGCCAGCAGCCTAAATCCTTCCGGCTACACCTTC	CASSLNPSGYTF
TRBV7-9	TRBJ1-1	NA	TGTGCCAGCAGCCCAGAGGCTGAAGCTTTCTTT	CASSPEAEAFF
TRBV21-1	TRBJ2-7	NA	TGTGCCAGCAGCAAAGAGGAGCGGGGAGGTCTGCCCTTCTACGAGCAGTACTTC	CASSKEERGGLPFYEQYF
TRBV2	TRBJ1-1	NA	TGTGCCAGCAGTGACCTAGGGAACACTGAAGCTTTCTTT	CASSDLGNTEAFF
TRBV5-1	TRBJ2-7	TRBD1	TGCGCCAGCAGCTTCGGACAGGAAGGCCCCTACGAGCAGTACTTC	CASSFGQEGPYEQYF
TRBV9	TRBJ2-7	NA	TGTGCCAGCAGCGCCGGCACAGGGAGCGAGCAGTACTTC	CASSAGTGSEQYF
TRBV11-2	TRBJ2-1	TRBD1	TGTGCCAGCAGCTTTAGGACAGGGTTAGGCAATGAGCAGTTCTTC	CASSFRTGLGNEQFF
TRBV9	TRBJ1-5	NA	TGTGCCAGCAGCGTAGACTCCAGCAATCAGCCCCAGCATTTT	CASSVDSSNQPQHF
TRBV4-2	TRBJ2-7	NA	TGTGCCAGCAGCCAAGATTTCGAGATAACCTACGAGCAGTACTTC	CASSQDFEITYEQYF
TRBV9	TRBJ2-5	NA	TGTGCCAGCAGCGTATCGGGGGGCCGCGAGACCCAGTACTTC	CASSVSGGRETQYF
TRBV5-4	TRBJ1-2	NA	TGTGCCAGCAGCTTGGCGTTAGGCAGGTCCTATGGCTACATCTTC	CASSLALGRSYGYIF
TRBV27	TRBJ2-7	TRBD1	TGTGCCAGCAGTTTATTAGGGACAGACTCCTACGAGCAGTACTTC	CASSLLGTDSYEQYF
TRBV30	TRBJ1-4	NA	TGTGCCTGGAGTGTAGGGGGTAATGATGAAAAACTGTTTTTT	CAWSVGGNDEKLFF
TRBV19	TRBJ2-1	NA	TGTGCCAGTAGTGTCCCGACGGACTCATACTACAATGAGCAGTTCTTC	CASSVPTDSYYNEQFF
TRBV5-4	TRBJ2-1	TRBD2	TGTGCCAGTTGGTCGGGGGGAGGCAGCTCCTACAATGAGCAGTTCTTC	CASWSGGGSSYNEQFF
TRBV2	TRBJ2-3	NA	TGTGCCAGCAGTGATCCGCAGTTTGATACGCAGTATTTT	CASSDPQFDTQYF
TRBV5-4	TRBJ1-1	TRBD1	TGTGCCAGCAGCCTCGGACAGGGTGTAGGGGCTGAAGCTTTCTTT	CASSLGQGVGAEAFF
TRBV18	TRBJ2-7	NA	TGTGCCAGCTCACCTATACAGGGTTCCTACGAGCAGTACTTC	CASSPIQGSYEQYF
TRBV5-6	TRBJ2-1	TRBD2	TGTGCCAGCAGCGGGAATAGCGGGTTCTGGTTCTTC	CASSGNSGFWFF
TRBV4-1	TRBJ2-7	TRBD2	TGCGCCAGCAGCCAAAGACTAGCGGGGAACCCTACCTACGAGCAGTACTTC	CASSQRLAGNPTYEQYF
TRBV28	TRBJ1-1	NA	TGTGCCAGCAGGCCTCAAAAGGGGCTCCCGCGGGGCACTGAAGCTTTCTTT	CASRPQKGLPRGTEAFF
TRBV5-1	TRBJ2-5	TRBD2	TGCGCCAGCAGCTTGGGTGTAGATTTTTGGACTAGCGGGAGGAGGGCAGAGACCCAGTACTTC	CASSLGVDFWTSGRRAETQYF
TRBV28	TRBJ2-4	TRBD2	TGTGCCAGCAGTTTCGGACTAGCGGGAGGGATAGCCAAAAACATTCAGTACTTC	CASSFGLAGGIAKNIQYF
TRBV19	TRBJ2-5	TRBD1	TGTGCCACGCAGGGGGCAGGGGGCTCTAGAGAGACCCAGTACTTC	CATQGAGGSRETQYF
TRBV5-1	TRBJ1-1	NA	TGCGCCAGCAGCAAGATCCCCGACATGAACACTGAAGCTTTCTTT	CASSKIPDMNTEAFF
TRBV27	TRBJ2-1	NA	TGTGCCAGCAGATTAGCGGTGAGCTCCTACAATGAGCAGTTCTTC	CASRLAVSSYNEQFF
TRBV27	TRBJ1-2	NA	TGTGCCAGCAGTTTATCGACAGCTAATAACTATGGCTACACCTTC	CASSLSTANNYGYTF
TRBV28	TRBJ1-3	NA	TGTGCCAGCAGTTTATCAGGGAACGGAAACACCATATATTTT	CASSLSGNGNTIYF
TRBV9	TRBJ2-5	TRBD2	TGTGCCAGCAGCCGGGAGGGAGAGACCCAGTACTTC	CASSREGETQYF
TRBV4-1	TRBJ2-5	NA	TGCGCCAGCAGCCCCGGAGGGGCCCAAGAGACCCAGTACTTC	CASSPGGAQETQYF
TRBV6-4	TRBJ1-5	TRBD1	TGTGCCAGCCCCAGGGGGGGGACAGGGGGTCAGCCCCAGCATTTT	CASPRGGTGGQPQHF
TRBV7-2	TRBJ2-7	TRBD1	TGTGCCAGCAGCTTAGTGTCAGGGACAGGGTCCCACGAGCAGTACTTC	CASSLVSGTGSHEQYF
TRBV2	TRBJ2-3	TRBD2	TGTGCCAGCAGTCAACTAGCGGGAGGGCCAGATACGCAGTATTTT	CASSQLAGGPDTQYF
TRBV19	TRBJ2-1	TRBD2	TGTGCCAGTAGTCCCGTTAGGACGCCACGTTTTGGTTCAACTAGCGGGGCTTACAATGAGCAGTTCTTC	CASSPVRTPRFGSTSGAYNEQFF
TRBV28	TRBJ2-2	NA	TGTGCCAGCAGTTTTCGGTCGGGAGTCACCGGGGAGCTGTTTTTT	CASSFRSGVTGELFF
TRBV7-9	TRBJ2-1	NA	TGTGCCAGCAGCCCTAGGTCGTTCACGCTGGGTGAGCAGTTCTTC	CASSPRSFTLGEQFF
TRBV27	TRBJ1-5	NA	TGTGCCAGCAGTGCCCTAGGAGGGGCCAATCAGCCCCAGCATTTT	CASSALGGANQPQHF
TRBV7-9	TRBJ1-3	TRBD1	TGTGCCAGCAGCGGAGAAGGGGGCCAGGGAAACACCATATATTTT	CASSGEGGQGNTIYF
TRBV19	TRBJ2-3	NA	TGTGCCAGTAAGGAATCAGGGTGGATCACGCAGTATTTT	CASKESGWITQYF
TRBV5-1	TRBJ1-1	TRBD1	TGCGCCAGCAGCTTGGGGACAGGGGGCACTGAAGCTTTCTTT	CASSLGTGGTEAFF
TRBV9	TRBJ2-3	NA	TGTGCCAGCAGCTGGGAGAGGGATACGCAGTATTTT	CASSWERDTQYF
TRBV5-5	TRBJ1-1	NA	TGTGCCAGCAGCTTGGCTCGGAGGATGGACACTGAAGCTTTCTTT	CASSLARRMDTEAFF
TRBV28	TRBJ2-5	NA	TGTGCCAGCAGTTCCCAGAGACACGGAGGGACCCAGTACTTC	CASSSQRHGGTQYF
TRBV6-6	TRBJ1-1	NA	TGTGCCAGCAGTTACTCCGGGGGGGCCACTGAAGCTTTCTTT	CASSYSGGATEAFF
TRBV30	TRBJ2-7	TRBD1	TGTGCCTGGAGTACCCGGGACAGGGGCTCCGAGCAGTACTTC	CAWSTRDRGSEQYF
TRBV2	TRBJ2-7	NA	TGTGCCAGCAGTGATTTTCAGGGATCCTACGAGCAGTACTTC	CASSDFQGSYEQYF
TRBV2	TRBJ1-5	NA	TGTGCCAGCAAATACAGGGACAATCAGCCCCAGCATTTT	CASKYRDNQPQHF
TRBV6-5	TRBJ1-5	NA	TGTGCCAGCAGTCTGTCAGGGTATAGCAATCAGCCCCAGCATTTT	CASSLSGYSNQPQHF